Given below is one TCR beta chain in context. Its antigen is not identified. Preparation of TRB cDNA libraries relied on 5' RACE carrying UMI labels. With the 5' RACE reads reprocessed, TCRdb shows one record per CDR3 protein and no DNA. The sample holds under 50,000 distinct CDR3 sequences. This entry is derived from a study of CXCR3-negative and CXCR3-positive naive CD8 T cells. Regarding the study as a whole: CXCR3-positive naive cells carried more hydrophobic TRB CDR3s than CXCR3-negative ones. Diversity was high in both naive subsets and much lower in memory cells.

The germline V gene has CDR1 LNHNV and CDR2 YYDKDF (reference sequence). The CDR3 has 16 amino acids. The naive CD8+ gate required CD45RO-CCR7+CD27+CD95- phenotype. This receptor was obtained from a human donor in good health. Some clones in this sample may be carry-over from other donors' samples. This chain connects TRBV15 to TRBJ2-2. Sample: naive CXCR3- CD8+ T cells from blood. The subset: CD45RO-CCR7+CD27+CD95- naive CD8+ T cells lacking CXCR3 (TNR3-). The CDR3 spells CATSRDLAGGTGELFF. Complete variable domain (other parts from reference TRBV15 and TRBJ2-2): DAMVIQNPRYQVTQFGKPVTLSCSQTLNHNVMYWYQQKSSQAPKLLFHYYDKDFNNEADTPDNFQSRRPNTSFCFLDIRSPGLGDTAMYLCATSRDLAGGTGELFFGEGSRLTVL.